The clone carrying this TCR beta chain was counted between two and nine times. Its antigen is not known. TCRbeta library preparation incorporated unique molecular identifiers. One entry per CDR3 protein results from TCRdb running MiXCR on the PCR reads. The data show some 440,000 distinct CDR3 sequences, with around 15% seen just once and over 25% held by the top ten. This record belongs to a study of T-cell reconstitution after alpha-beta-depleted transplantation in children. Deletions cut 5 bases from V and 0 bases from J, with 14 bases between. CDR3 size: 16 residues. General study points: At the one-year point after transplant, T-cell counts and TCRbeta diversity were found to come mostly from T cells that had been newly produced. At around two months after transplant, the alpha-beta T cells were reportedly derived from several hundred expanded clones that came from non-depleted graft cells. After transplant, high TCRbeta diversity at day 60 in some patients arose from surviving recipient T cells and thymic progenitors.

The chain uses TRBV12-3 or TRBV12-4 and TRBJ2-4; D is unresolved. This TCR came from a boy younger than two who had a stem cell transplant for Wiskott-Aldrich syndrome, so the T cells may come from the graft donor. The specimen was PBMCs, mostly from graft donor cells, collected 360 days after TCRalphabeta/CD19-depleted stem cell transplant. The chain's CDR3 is CASSPKWQIAKNIQYF. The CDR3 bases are TGTGCCAGCAGTCCAAAGTGGCAGATAGCCAAAAACATTCAGTACTTC.